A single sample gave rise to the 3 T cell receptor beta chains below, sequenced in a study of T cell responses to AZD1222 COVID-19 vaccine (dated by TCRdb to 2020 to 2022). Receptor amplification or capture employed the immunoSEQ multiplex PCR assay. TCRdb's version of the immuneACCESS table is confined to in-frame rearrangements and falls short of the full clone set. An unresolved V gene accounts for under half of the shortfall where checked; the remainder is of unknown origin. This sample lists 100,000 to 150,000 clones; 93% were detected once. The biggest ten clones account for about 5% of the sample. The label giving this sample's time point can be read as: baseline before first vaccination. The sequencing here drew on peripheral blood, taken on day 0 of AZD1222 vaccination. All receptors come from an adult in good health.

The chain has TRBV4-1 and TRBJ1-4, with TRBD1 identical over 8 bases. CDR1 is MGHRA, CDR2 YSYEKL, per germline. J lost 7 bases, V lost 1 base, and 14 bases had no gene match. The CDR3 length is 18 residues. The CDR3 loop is CASSQVRLGETGVEKLFF. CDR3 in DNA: TGCGCCAGCAGCCAAGTTCGGCTTGGGGAGACAGGGGTTGAAAAACTGTTTTTT.

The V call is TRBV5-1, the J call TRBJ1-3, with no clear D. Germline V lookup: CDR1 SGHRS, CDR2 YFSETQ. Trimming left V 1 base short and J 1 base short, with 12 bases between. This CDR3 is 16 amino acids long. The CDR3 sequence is CASSLISSKSGNTIYF. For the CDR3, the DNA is TGCGCCAGCAGCTTGATATCCTCGAAGTCTGGAAACACCATATATTTT.

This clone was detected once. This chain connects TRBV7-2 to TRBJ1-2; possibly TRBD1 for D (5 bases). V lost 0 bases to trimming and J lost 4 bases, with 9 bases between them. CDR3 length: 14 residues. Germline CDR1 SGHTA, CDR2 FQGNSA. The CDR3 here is CASSLAGAAYGYTF. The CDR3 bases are TGTGCCAGCAGCTTAGCAGGGGCGGCCTATGGCTACACCTTC.